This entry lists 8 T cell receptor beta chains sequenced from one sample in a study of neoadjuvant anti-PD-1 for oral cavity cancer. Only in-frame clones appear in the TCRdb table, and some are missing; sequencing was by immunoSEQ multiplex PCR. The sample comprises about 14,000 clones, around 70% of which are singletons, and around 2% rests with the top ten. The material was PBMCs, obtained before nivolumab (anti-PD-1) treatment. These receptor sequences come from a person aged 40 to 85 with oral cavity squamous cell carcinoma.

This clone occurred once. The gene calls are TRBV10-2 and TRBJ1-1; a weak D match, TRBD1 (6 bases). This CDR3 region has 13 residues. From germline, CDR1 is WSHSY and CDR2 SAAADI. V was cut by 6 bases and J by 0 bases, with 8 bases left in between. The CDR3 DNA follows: TGCGCCAGCAGAACAGGGTTGAACACTGAAGCTTTCTTT. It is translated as CASRTGLNTEAFF.

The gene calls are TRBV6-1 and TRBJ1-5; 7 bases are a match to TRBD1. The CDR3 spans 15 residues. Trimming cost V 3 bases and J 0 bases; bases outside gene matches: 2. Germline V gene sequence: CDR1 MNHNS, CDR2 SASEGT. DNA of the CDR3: TGTGCCAGCAGTGACGGACAGGTTAGCAATCAGCCCCAGCATTTT. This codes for CASSDGQVSNQPQHF.

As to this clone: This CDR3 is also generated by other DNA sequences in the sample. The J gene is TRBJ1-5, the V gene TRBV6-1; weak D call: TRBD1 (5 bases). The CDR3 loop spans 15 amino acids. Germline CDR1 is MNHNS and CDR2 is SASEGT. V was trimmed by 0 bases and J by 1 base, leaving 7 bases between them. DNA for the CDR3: TGTGCCAGCAGTGAAGCCGGGGGAAGCAATCAGCCCCAGCATTTT. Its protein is CASSEAGGSNQPQHF.

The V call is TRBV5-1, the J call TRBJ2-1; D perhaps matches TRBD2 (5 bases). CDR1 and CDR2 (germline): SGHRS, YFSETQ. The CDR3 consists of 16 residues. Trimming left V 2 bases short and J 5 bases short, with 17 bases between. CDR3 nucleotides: TGCGCCAGCAGCTTCAGCGGACTTAAAGCCCACAATGAGCAGTTCTTC. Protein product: CASSFSGLKAHNEQFF.

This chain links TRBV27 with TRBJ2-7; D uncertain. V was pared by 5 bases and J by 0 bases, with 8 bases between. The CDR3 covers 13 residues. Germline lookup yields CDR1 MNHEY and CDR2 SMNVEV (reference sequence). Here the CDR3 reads CASSPRSSYEQYF. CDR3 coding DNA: TGTGCCAGCAGTCCCAGGAGCTCCTACGAGCAGTACTTC.

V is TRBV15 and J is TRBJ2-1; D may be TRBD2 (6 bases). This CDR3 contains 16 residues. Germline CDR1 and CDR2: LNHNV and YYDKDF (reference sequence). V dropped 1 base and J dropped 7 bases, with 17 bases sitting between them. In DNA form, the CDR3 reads TGTGCCACCAGCAGAGCGGAGGGGCAGAGGGAGAATGAGCAGTTCTTC. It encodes CATSRAEGQRENEQFF.

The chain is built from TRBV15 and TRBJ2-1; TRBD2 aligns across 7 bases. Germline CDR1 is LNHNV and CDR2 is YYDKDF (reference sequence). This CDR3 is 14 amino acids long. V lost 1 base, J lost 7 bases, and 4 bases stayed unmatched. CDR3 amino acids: CATSRAGGGNEQFF. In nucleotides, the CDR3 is TGTGCCACCAGCAGAGCAGGCGGGGGAAATGAGCAGTTCTTC.

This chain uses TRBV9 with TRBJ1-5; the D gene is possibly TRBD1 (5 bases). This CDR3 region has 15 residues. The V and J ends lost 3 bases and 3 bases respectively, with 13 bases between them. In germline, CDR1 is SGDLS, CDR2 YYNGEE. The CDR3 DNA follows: TGTGCCAGCAGCGAGAGGGGAGGGGACAATCAGCCCCAGCATTTT. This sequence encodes CASSERGGDNQPQHF.